The 24 T cell receptor beta chains listed next were all sequenced from one sample in a study of radiation and T cells in renal cell carcinoma. Time point here: blood 4 weeks post-SBRT, at nephrectomy. Regarding treatment: 15 Gy SBRT to primary tumor, nephrectomy 4 weeks later. Method: immunoSEQ multiplex PCR; TCRdb's copy keeps in-frame clones and lacks some. The profile shows 150,000 or so clones, about nine tenths of them singletons. The sample in question was blood, obtained from a patient whose treatment included radiotherapy and nephrectomy. These receptors were collected from a woman between 45 and 65 years old with renal cell carcinoma.

The chain joins TRBV7-9 to TRBJ2-7, with 11 bases aligning to TRBD1. The CDR3 consists of 14 residues. Germline V gene lookup returns CDR1 SEHNR and CDR2 FQNEAQ (reference sequence). V gave up 5 bases and J gave up 3 bases; unmatched junction bases: 3. In DNA form, the CDR3 reads TGTGCCAGCAGCACCGGGACAGGGGGCTACGAGCAGTACTTC. This codes for CASSTGTGGYEQYF.

The chain has TRBV6-1 and TRBJ1-6; D may be TRBD1 (6 bases). CDR3 length: 14 amino acids. Germline CDR1 is MNHNS and CDR2 is SASEGT. V gave up 7 bases and J gave up 7 bases, with 14 bases separating them. CDR3 region: CASTDRWSNSPLHF. The CDR3 nucleotides are TGTGCCAGCACAGACAGGTGGTCGAATTCACCCCTCCACTTT.

This clone was found a few times. The chain is built from TRBV13 and TRBJ2-3, with D unresolved. V shed 4 bases and J shed 2 bases, with 1 base lying between them. CDR1 PRHDT and CDR2 FYEKMQ come from the germline V gene (reference sequence). There are 11 residues in the CDR3. The CDR3 loop is CASSYTDTQYF. The CDR3 DNA reads as TGTGCCAGCAGCTACACAGATACGCAGTATTTT.

The V call is TRBV5-1, the J call TRBJ2-2; the match to TRBD1 covers 7 bases. Germline assignment: CDR1 SGHRS and CDR2 YFSETQ. The CDR3 totals 16 residues. Trimming removed 2 bases from V and 7 bases from J; junction bases left unmatched: 11. The CDR3 nucleotides read TGCGCCAGCAGCTTACAGGGGACGATGGAGGACGGGGAGCTGTTTTTT. It codes for CASSLQGTMEDGELFF.

The chain links TRBV7-3 to TRBJ1-2; the D gene is possibly TRBD1 (5 bases). The CDR3 has 15 amino acids. Trimming took off 6 bases at V and 0 bases at J, with 14 bases between the two ends. Germline CDR1 reads SGHTA; CDR2 reads FQGTGA. As DNA, the CDR3 is TGTGCCAGCAGTTTCGCCGGGGGTTCTAACTATGGCTACACCTTC. Translating gives CASSFAGGSNYGYTF. Variable domain in full (rest from reference TRBV7-3 and TRBJ1-2): GAGVSQTPSNKVTEKGKYVELRCDPISGHTALYWYRQSLGQGPEFLIYFQGTGAADDSGLPNDRFFAVRPEGSVSTLKIQRTERGDSAVYLCASSFAGGSNYGYTFGSGTRLTVV.

The chain employs TRBV6-1 and TRBJ2-2; 10 bases are shared with TRBD2. Germline V lookup: CDR1 MNHNS, CDR2 SASEGT. Trimming took 6 bases from V and 6 from J; bases not matched to a gene: 7. This CDR3 region has 15 residues. The CDR3 spells CASRLERGGSGELFF. Written as DNA, the CDR3 is TGTGCCAGCAGGTTGGAGCGGGGGGGATCCGGGGAGCTGTTTTTT.

The rearrangement uses TRBV18 and TRBJ1-1; TRBD1 matches 7 bases. V lost 3 bases and J lost 3; bases outside the gene matches: 1. Germline V gene lookup returns CDR1 KGHSH and CDR2 LQKENI. The CDR3 totals 13 residues. The CDR3 sequence: CASSPTGDTEAFF. The DNA for the CDR3 is TGTGCCAGCTCACCCACAGGGGACACTGAAGCTTTCTTT.

The V and J genes are TRBV7-2 and TRBJ1-5; possible D gene TRBD1, 5 bases. The germline gives CDR1 SGHTA, CDR2 FQGNSA. The CDR3 spans 16 residues. V shed 2 bases and J shed 0 bases, with 11 bases lying between them. CDR3 sequence reads: CASSLTTANSNQPQHF. The CDR3 DNA sequence: TGTGCCAGCAGCTTAACGACAGCTAATAGCAATCAGCCCCAGCATTTT.

This clone was recorded once. J is TRBJ1-2 and V is TRBV2; TRBD1 aligns across 7 bases. The CDR3 runs 13 residues. Unmatched junction bases numbered 12, after V lost 5 bases and J lost 12 bases. Germline-derived CDR1 and CDR2 are SNHLY and FYNNEI. CDR3 sequence (DNA): TGTGCCAGCAGTCACGGACAGGTGCCCCAGGACACCTTC. Amino acids: CASSHGQVPQDTF.

The V and J genes are TRBV4-1 and TRBJ1-5; a possible D gene is TRBD1 (5 bases). The length of the CDR3 is 16 residues. V was trimmed by 6 bases and J by 6 bases, leaving 21 bases between them. Germline loops: CDR1 MGHRA, CDR2 YSYEKL. CDR3 loop: CASRPRLRAQGQPQHF. The CDR3 nucleotides are TGCGCCAGCAGACCAAGGCTCAGGGCGCAGGGTCAGCCCCAGCATTTT.

This chain links TRBV10-2 with TRBJ2-7, with 7 bases that match TRBD2. CDR1 and CDR2 (germline): WSHSY, SAAADI. With V trimmed by 2 bases and J by 4 bases, 5 bases remained unmatched. The CDR3 consists of 14 residues. In DNA, the CDR3 is TGCGCCAGCAGTGAGGGGAGGGGCGGGTACGAGCAGTACTTC. Protein: CASSEGRGGYEQYF.

The J gene is TRBJ1-2, the V gene TRBV18, with a tentative D call TRBD1 (5 bases). Per the germline V gene, CDR1 is KGHSH and CDR2 is LQKENI. Trimming pared 3 bases from V and 4 bases from J, leaving 12 bases between. The length of the CDR3 is 14 residues. CDR3 residues: CASSPDDGTYGYTF. CDR3 in DNA: TGTGCCAGCTCACCTGACGACGGGACCTATGGCTACACCTTC.

V and J are TRBV11-3 and TRBJ1-6; D call uncertain. The CDR3 runs to 13 residues. The V gene lost 0 bases and the J gene lost 10 bases, with 7 bases spanning the gap. Germline CDR1 SGHNT, CDR2 YENEEA. This CDR3 reads CASSLDRESPLHF. CDR3 coding DNA: TGTGCCAGCAGCTTAGACCGAGAATCACCCCTCCACTTT.

The genes are TRBV7-3 and TRBJ2-3; 9 positions agree with TRBD2. The CDR3 spans 16 residues. The V segment lost 3 bases and the J segment 1 base; nucleotides outside the gene matches: 5. Germline V CDR1 and CDR2: SGHTA, FQGTGA. CDR3 in DNA: TGTGCCAGCAGCTTTCGGACTAGCGTCGGCACAGATACGCAGTATTTT. Translation gives CASSFRTSVGTDTQYF.

This rearrangement joins TRBV5-1 to TRBJ2-1; possibly TRBD2 for D (7 bases). The CDR3 sequence is 15 residues long. Per germline, CDR1 SGHRS and CDR2 YFSETQ. Deletions cut 1 base from V and 5 bases from J, with 13 bases between. The CDR3 here is CASSLTGGRDNEQFF. CDR3 coding DNA: TGCGCCAGCAGCTTGACGGGGGGCCGCGACAATGAGCAGTTCTTC. Based on the CDR3 plus reference TRBV5-1 and TRBJ2-1, the full variable domain is KAGVTQTPRYLIKTRGQQVTLSCSPISGHRSVSWYQQTPGQGLQFLFEYFSETQRNKGNFPGRFSGRQFSNSRSEMNVSTLELGDSALYLCASSLTGGRDNEQFFGPGTRLTVL.

The genes are TRBV7-2 and TRBJ1-2, with D maybe TRBD1 (5 bases). This CDR3 spans 14 amino acids. The germline V gene has CDR1 SGHTA and CDR2 FQGNSA. The V end lost 3 bases, the J end lost 7 bases, and 15 bases lay between the germline ends. For the CDR3, the DNA is TGTGCCAGCAGCTTCGCGGGGTGGGGCCCTGGCTACACCTTC. It yields the protein CASSFAGWGPGYTF.

This chain links TRBV4-1 with TRBJ2-7, with TRBD1 identical over 7 bases. The germline V gene has CDR1 MGHRA and CDR2 YSYEKL. The junction had 4 bases not matched to a gene; V was cut back by 2 bases and J by 0 bases. The CDR3 is 15 amino acids. CDR3 nucleotides: TGCGCCAGCAGCCAAAGACAGGGTCCCTCCTACGAGCAGTACTTC. It translates to CASSQRQGPSYEQYF.

The chain joins TRBV2 to TRBJ1-3; D might be TRBD1 (6 bases). This CDR3 region has 18 residues. Per the germline V gene, CDR1 is SNHLY and CDR2 is FYNNEI. V dropped 5 bases and J dropped 3 bases, with 23 bases sitting between them. As DNA, the CDR3 is TGTGCCAGCAGTAAGCAAGGGCAGGGGTTGTTGTTTGGAAACACCATATATTTT. Protein: CASSKQGQGLLFGNTIYF. The full variable domain, with the rest looked up from reference TRBV2 and TRBJ1-3, is EPEVTQTPSHQVTQMGQEVILRCVPISNHLYFYWYRQILGQKVEFLVSFYNNEISEKSEIFDDQFSVERPDGSNFTLKIRSTKLEDSAMYFCASSKQGQGLLFGNTIYFGEGSWLTVV.

The chain carries TRBV6-4 and TRBJ1-6, with unresolved D. The CDR3 covers 13 residues. Germline V gene sequence: CDR1 MRHNA, CDR2 SNTAGT. The V gene lost 3 bases and the J gene lost 11 bases, with 11 bases spanning the gap. CDR3 sequence (DNA): TGTGCCAGCAGTGAGACGACGGGGACACCCCTCCACTTT. This sequence encodes CASSETTGTPLHF.

V gene TRBV14 combines with J gene TRBJ2-5, with 8 bases lining up with TRBD1. The CDR3 runs to 15 residues. Per germline, CDR1 SGHDN and CDR2 FVKESK. The ends lost 3 bases at V and 5 bases at J; junction bases unmatched: 8. CDR3 DNA: TGTGCCAGCAGCCAGCGGACAGGGTCCGGGGAGACCCAGTACTTC. Protein: CASSQRTGSGETQYF.

The chain recombines TRBV18 with TRBJ1-1; no clear D gene. The germline CDR1 and CDR2 sequences are KGHSH and LQKENI. The CDR3 sequence is 20 residues long. V lost 6 bases and J 0 bases, leaving 29 bases between the germline ends. CDR3 sequence: CASSTTGVAPTRPMNTEAFF. CDR3 DNA: TGTGCCAGCTCGACCACCGGCGTCGCGCCTACACGACCAATGAACACTGAAGCTTTCTTT.

The chain links TRBV6-6 to TRBJ1-2; possible D gene TRBD1, 5 bases. Germline V gene lookup returns CDR1 MNHNY and CDR2 SVGAGI (reference sequence). V shed 8 bases and J shed 8 bases, with 15 bases lying between them. This CDR3 has 12 residues. The chain's CDR3 is CASELGQEGYTF. For the CDR3, the DNA is TGTGCCAGCGAGTTGGGGCAGGAAGGCTACACCTTC.

The J gene is TRBJ2-1, the V gene TRBV19; 7 positions agree with TRBD2. CDR3 length: 15 amino acids. Germline V CDR1 and CDR2: LNHDA, SQIVND (reference sequence). V lost 5 bases, J lost 9 bases, and 13 bases stayed unmatched. The CDR3 DNA reads TGTGCCAGTAGTCCCCGGGACTACCCTACGAGTGAGCAGTTCTTC. It yields the protein CASSPRDYPTSEQFF.

V and J are TRBV6-5 and TRBJ2-1; D assignment may be TRBD1 or TRBD2 (5 bases each). The CDR3 sequence is 13 residues long. Trimming pared 6 bases from V and 15 bases from J, leaving 21 bases between. Germline V gives CDR1 MNHEY, CDR2 SVGAGI. CDR3 coding DNA: TGTGCCAGCAGCCAACCGGGGACCGCCATAGGGTTCTTC. Protein sequence: CASSQPGTAIGFF.